This T cell receptor (beta chain) appears in the sequencing data of a study of beta chain features in type 1 diabetes. The wider study: Patients looked much like healthy donors when it came to age, gender and cell yields.

This clone was seen a handful of times. Antigen unknown. CDR1 and CDR2 from the germline V gene are SQVTM and ANQGSEA. The CDR3 has 13 amino acids. V lost 4 bases to trimming and J lost 5 bases, with 12 bases between them. The authors sorted CD4+ naive, central memory, regulatory and stem cell-like memory cells via CD45RO/CCR7/CD25/CD127/CD95/CD27. The study reverse transcribed the entire isolated RNA, so it sequenced expressed TCRB transcripts. Repertoires were generated with immunoSEQ multiplex PCR, while TCRdb's copy carries only in-frame clones and drops some. In the table there are about 370,000 clones, around 10% of which are singletons. Study-wide findings and caveats: The VDJ junctions of type 1 diabetes patients carried fewer insertions and more deletions. Type 1 diabetes patients showed a moderate but significant shortening of TCRB CDR3s in all four CD4+ subsets. The study found that naive, central memory and Treg TCRB repertoires appeared more similar in patients than in healthy donors.

The rearrangement links TRBV29-1 to TRBJ1-5; D is unclear. The receptor's source is a man aged 25 to 40 with type 1 diabetes. Sample: central memory CD4+ T cells from blood. CDR3 residues: CSVAVTRDQPQHF. The CDR3 DNA sequence: TGCAGCGTTGCAGTCACACGCGATCAGCCCCAGCATTTT.